There are many counts of the clone carrying this T cell receptor beta chain. Each CDR3 protein gets one entry after TCRdb re-called the reads with MiXCR. The repertoire holds 200,000 to 250,000 distinct CDR3 sequences, with 10% to 15% as singletons. The J segment lost 7 bases and the V segment lost 5 bases, leaving 10 bases of the junction unmatched. This CDR3 has 15 amino acids. Per germline, CDR1 MDHEN and CDR2 SYDVKM. The data were taken from a study of T cell repertoires in cytomegalovirus infection. The receptor's source is a human donor in good health (CMV status not recorded). Some clones in this sample may be carry-over from other donors' samples. Sequenced input: PBMCs. The chain is built from TRBV28 and TRBJ1-5; 8 positions match TRBD1. CDR3 DNA sequence: TGTGCCAGCAGTCCTACTCAGGGGGCAAGCCAGCCCCAGCATTTT. Residues: CASSPTQGASQPQHF.